This TCR beta chain came from a study of blood T cells in healthy people across ages. Notes on the study in general: Long-lived donors had more naive CD4+ cells and higher diversity than aged donors.

Per germline, CDR1 MNHNY and CDR2 SVGAGI (reference sequence). Trimming cost V 6 bases and J 4 bases; bases outside gene matches: 7. CDR3 length equals 14 residues. This clonotype appeared a few times. No antigen is known for it. Total RNA amounts of at least 5 micrograms were extracted per sample. The second PCR ran about 6 to 12 cycles with a sample-barcoded 5' primer and J-beta primers. TCRdb called the 5' RACE reads again in MiXCR, with one record for every CDR3 protein. The sample includes around 1,500,000 distinct CDR3 sequences, 40% to 50% seen only once; the top ten take 7.9%. Sequenced material: blood. The clonotype originates from a woman younger than 30 in good health. This chain uses TRBV6-6 with TRBJ1-2, with TRBD1 identical over 8 bases. The CDR3 loop reads CASRTQGGGYGYTF. The CDR3 DNA reads TGTGCCAGCAGAACACAGGGGGGCGGCTATGGCTACACCTTC.